Detailed here is one T cell receptor beta chain. What it recognizes is unknown. This CDR3 is also generated by other DNA sequences in the sample. This sample stems from a study of shared clonotypes between healthy human individuals. Repertoires were generated with immunoSEQ multiplex PCR, while TCRdb's copy carries only in-frame clones and drops some. The sample yields 1 million to 1.2 million clones, 60% to 80% seen once. General study points: The authors sampled blood alone, and tissue repertoires likely differ.

CDR3 length: 12 residues. The V gene's germline CDR1 is SEHNR and CDR2 FQNEAQ (reference sequence). Trimming stripped 2 bases from V and 4 bases from J, with 3 bases between. Sequences were obtained from memory CD4+ T cells from PBMCs. Subset noted: CD45RA-negative fraction. The source of this sequence is a man younger than 35 in good health. Some clones in this sample may be carry-over from other donors' samples. The chain links TRBV7-9 to TRBJ1-5; D is unclear. CDR3 sequence reads: CASSLSNQPQHF. CDR3 DNA: TGTGCCAGCAGCTTATCAAATCAGCCCCAGCATTTT.